The sequence of this T cell receptor beta chain was determined in a study of blood T cell repertoires in COVID-19. Study-wide background: The study drew acute and convalescent COVID-19 samples from the United States, Italy and Spain. Nucleic acid was either cDNA or gDNA, and it came from T cells, B-cell-depleted T cells, or PBMCs.

This clone was picked up a small number of times. In the authors' workflow: How many nucleated cells were present was estimated from reference gene primer amplification. TCRdb's table, derived via immunoSEQ multiplex PCR, lists solely in-frame clones and lacks some. Clone size and the V and J calls come from that table; the DNA yielded D and trimming. The sample holds about 260,000 clones, roughly nine tenths seen once. This CDR3 has 14 amino acids. CDR1 and CDR2 (germline): LNHDA, SQIVND (reference sequence). V shed 7 bases and J shed 0 bases, with 10 bases lying between them. The chain carries TRBV19 and TRBJ1-3; no firm D call. Sample: peripheral blood. The clonotype originates from a woman in her 50s who had recovered from COVID-19. CDR3 amino acids: CASKNVISGNTIYF. CDR3 in DNA: TGTGCCAGTAAAAATGTTATCTCTGGAAACACCATATATTTT.